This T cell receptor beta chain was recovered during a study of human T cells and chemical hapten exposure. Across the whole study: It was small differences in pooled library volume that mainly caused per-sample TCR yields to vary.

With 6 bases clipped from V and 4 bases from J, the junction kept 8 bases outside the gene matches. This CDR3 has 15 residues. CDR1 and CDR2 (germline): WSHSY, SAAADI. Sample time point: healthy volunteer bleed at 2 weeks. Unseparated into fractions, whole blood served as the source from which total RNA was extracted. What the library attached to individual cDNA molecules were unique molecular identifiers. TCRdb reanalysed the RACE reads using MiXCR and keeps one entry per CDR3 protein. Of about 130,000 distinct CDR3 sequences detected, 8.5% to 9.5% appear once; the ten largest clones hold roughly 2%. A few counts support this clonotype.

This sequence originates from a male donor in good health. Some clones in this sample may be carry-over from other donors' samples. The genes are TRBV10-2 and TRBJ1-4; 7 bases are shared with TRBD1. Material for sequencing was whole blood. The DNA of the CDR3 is TGCGCCAGCAGCGCCCGGGCAGGGGGTAATGAAAAACTGTTTTTT. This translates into CASSARAGGNEKLFF.